One and the same sample provided the 30 T cell receptor beta chains below, sequenced in a study of blood T cell repertoires in COVID-19 (dated by TCRdb to the early 2020s). Library prep was done by the immunoSEQ multiplex PCR assay. TCRdb obtained this table from immuneACCESS and retained in-frame rearrangements with V and J assigned. These tables miss some clones; where compared with another copy, unresolved V genes account for less than half of the shortfall, and the remainder is unexplained. This sample is represented by 45,000 to 50,000 clones; about 77% of them were singletons. The ten largest clones add up to 15% to 20% of the sample. Sample: peripheral blood. The receptors derive from a human donor with active or convalescent COVID-19. The donor label of this sample is uncertain.

V is TRBV7-3 and J is TRBJ1-1, with D perhaps TRBD1 (5 bases). The V and J ends lost 5 bases and 2 bases respectively, with 12 bases between them. CDR1 is SGHTA, CDR2 FQGTGA, per germline. CDR3 size: 14 residues. The CDR3 spells CASSEGHANTEAFF. The DNA of the CDR3 is TGTGCCAGCAGCGAAGGACACGCTAACACTGAAGCTTTCTTT. The variable domain in full, with the rest retrieved from reference TRBV7-3 and TRBJ1-1, is GAGVSQTPSNKVTEKGKYVELRCDPISGHTALYWYRQSLGQGPEFLIYFQGTGAADDSGLPNDRFFAVRPEGSVSTLKIQRTERGDSAVYLCASSEGHANTEAFFGQGTRLTVV.

The chain employs TRBV3-1 (or the pseudogene TRBV3-2) and TRBJ2-1; 10 positions agree with TRBD2. Looked up from germline, CDR1 is LGHDT and CDR2 is YNNKEL (reference sequence). Trimming cost V 2 bases and J 7 bases; bases outside gene matches: 5. The CDR3 has 15 residues. Here the CDR3 reads CASSQRASGRNEQFF. CDR3 DNA sequence: TGTGCCAGCAGCCAAAGGGCTAGCGGGAGAAATGAGCAGTTCTTC.

The chain recombines TRBV12-3 or TRBV12-4 with TRBJ1-3, with 9 positions matching TRBD1. With 6 bases clipped from V and 7 bases from J, the junction kept 4 bases outside the gene matches. This CDR3 has 13 residues. CDR3 protein: CASRPTGGNTIYF. The CDR3 DNA reads TGTGCCAGCAGGCCTACAGGGGGCAACACCATATATTTT.

The chain has TRBV28 and TRBJ2-5, with 10 positions matching TRBD2. From germline, CDR1 is MDHEN and CDR2 SYDVKM. CDR3 length: 17 residues. Trimming took 2 bases from V and 4 from J; bases not matched to a gene: 10. The CDR3 loop reads CASSLALAGVGLETQYF. Written as DNA, the CDR3 is TGTGCCAGCAGTTTAGCCCTAGCGGGAGTGGGTCTAGAGACCCAGTACTTC.

The gene calls are TRBV7-3 and TRBJ2-2, with a tentative D call TRBD2 (5 bases). This CDR3 is built from 14 residues. Trimming shortened V by 5 bases and J by 2 bases, and 9 bases separated the two germline ends. The V gene's germline CDR1 is SGHTA and CDR2 FQGTGA. CDR3 sequence (DNA): TGTGCCAGCAGCGCCCCGGGAAACACCGGGGAGCTGTTTTTT. Translating it yields CASSAPGNTGELFF.

This rearrangement joins TRBV19 to TRBJ2-1; D is possibly TRBD1 (6 bases). Per germline, CDR1 LNHDA and CDR2 SQIVND (reference sequence). V was trimmed by 4 bases and J by 10 bases, leaving 14 bases between them. The CDR3 has 13 amino acids. In nucleotides, the CDR3 is TGTGCCAGTAGTACGCTTACAGGGAACGAGCAGTTCTTC. It specifies CASSTLTGNEQFF.

This chain uses TRBV5-1 with TRBJ1-1; 8 bases align to TRBD1. The CDR3 covers 15 residues. CDR1 SGHRS and CDR2 YFSETQ come from the germline V gene. V trimming: 0 bases; J trimming: 2 bases; junction bases outside the gene matches: 3. The CDR3 nucleotides are TGCGCCAGCAGCTTGGGAGGACAGGGAAACACTGAAGCTTTCTTT. This encodes CASSLGGQGNTEAFF.

The chain uses TRBV11-2 and TRBJ2-1; maybe TRBD1 (7 bases). The CDR3 spans 13 residues. Deletions cut 5 bases from V and 13 bases from J, with 18 bases between. Germline V CDR1 and CDR2: SGHAT, FQNNGV. CDR3 residues: CASSPHRGGFQFF. As DNA, the CDR3 is TGTGCCAGCAGCCCCCACAGGGGAGGCTTCCAGTTCTTC.

DNA of the CDR3: TGTGCCAGCAGCGTCAGTAGCGGGGATACCTACGAGCAGTACTTC. Amino acid sequence: CASSVSSGDTYEQYF. This chain joins TRBV9 and TRBJ2-7; 8 bases are shared with TRBD2. V gave up 2 bases and J gave up 2 bases; unmatched junction bases: 6. Germline CDR1 reads SGDLS; CDR2 reads YYNGEE. The CDR3 consists of 15 residues.

This rearrangement joins TRBV11-1 to TRBJ2-5; the D is unclear. Germline loops: CDR1 SGHAT, CDR2 FQDESV (reference sequence). The germline V and J ends were trimmed by 2 bases and 5 bases, with 9 bases remaining between them. The CDR3 has 13 amino acids. CDR3 sequence reads: CASSLFGRETQYF. The CDR3 DNA sequence: TGTGCCAGCAGCTTATTTGGTCGGGAGACCCAGTACTTC.

This chain joins TRBV5-1 and TRBJ2-2, with D possibly TRBD2 on 6 matching bases. There are 15 residues in the CDR3. Germline lookup yields CDR1 SGHRS and CDR2 YFSETQ. The germline V and J ends were trimmed by 5 bases and 4 bases, with 15 bases remaining between them. This CDR3 reads CASSLGGAFTGELFF. The CDR3 bases are TGCGCCAGCAGTTTAGGAGGGGCCTTCACCGGGGAGCTGTTTTTT.

V gene TRBV11-3 combines with J gene TRBJ2-5; tentative D call: TRBD2 (5 bases). The CDR3 length is 14 residues. The germline V gene encodes CDR1 SGHNT and CDR2 YENEEA. Trimming removed 4 bases from V and 2 bases from J, with 11 bases in between. In DNA form, the CDR3 reads TGTGCCAGCAGCTCGCCGGGGATTCAAGAGACCCAGTACTTC. Its protein product is CASSSPGIQETQYF.

V and J are TRBV11-3 and TRBJ2-3; D is perhaps TRBD2 (6 bases). There are 15 residues in the CDR3. Germline CDR1 reads SGHNT; CDR2 reads YENEEA. V lost 3 bases and J lost 7, with 17 bases in between. The CDR3 DNA is TGTGCCAGCAGCTTTAGCGGCGAGTCGAGGAATACGCAGTATTTT. Translation gives CASSFSGESRNTQYF.

The J gene is TRBJ2-2, the V gene TRBV5-1; D uncertain. The length of the CDR3 is 14 residues. The V end was cut by 0 bases, the J end by 3 bases, with 6 bases between. Looked up from germline, CDR1 is SGHRS and CDR2 is YFSETQ. CDR3 bases: TGCGCCAGCAGCTTGGCCCCGGACACCGGGGAGCTGTTTTTT. This translates into CASSLAPDTGELFF.

The chain has TRBV9 and TRBJ1-2; TRBD1 might be the D (5 bases). Germline values: CDR1 SGDLS, CDR2 YYNGEE. V dropped 4 bases and J dropped 2 bases, with 15 bases sitting between them. The CDR3 is 15 residues long. The CDR3 region has the DNA TGTGCCAGCAGCAACGGCCCAGGGCGGAACTATGGCTACACCTTC. Residues: CASSNGPGRNYGYTF.

This chain uses TRBV18 with TRBJ2-1; no definite D call. Germline V gene lookup returns CDR1 KGHSH and CDR2 LQKENI. CDR3 length equals 15 residues. V lost 2 bases, J lost 2 bases, and 10 bases lay in between. The CDR3 loop is CASSPNRVPYNEQFF. The CDR3 DNA follows: TGTGCCAGCTCACCAAACCGAGTACCCTACAATGAGCAGTTCTTC.

This chain connects TRBV9 to TRBJ1-2; 10 bases fit TRBD1. Germline-derived CDR1 and CDR2 are SGDLS and YYNGEE. The CDR3 extends over 15 amino acids. Losses at the gene ends were 3 bases for V and 6 bases for J; bases not matched to a gene: 8. In nucleotides, the CDR3 is TGTGCCAGCAGCGCCCTAGACAGGGGGCGAAATGGCTACACCTTC. It encodes CASSALDRGRNGYTF.

The V and J genes are TRBV4-3 and TRBJ2-1, with TRBD2 identical over 9 bases. Trimming removed 0 bases from V and 15 bases from J; junction bases left unmatched: 9. CDR1 is LGHNA, CDR2 YSLEER, per germline. This CDR3 has 14 residues. This CDR3 is CASSQEATSGRGFF. CDR3 nucleotide sequence: TGCGCCAGCAGCCAAGAGGCGACTAGCGGAAGGGGGTTCTTC.

This chain connects TRBV28 to TRBJ1-1, with 7 bases aligning to TRBD1. Germline values: CDR1 MDHEN, CDR2 SYDVKM. J was trimmed by 9 bases and V by 6 bases; bases with no gene match: 4. This CDR3 contains 11 residues. CDR3 loop: CASRGQLKAFF. In DNA form, the CDR3 reads TGTGCCAGCAGGGGACAGCTCAAAGCTTTCTTT.

The rearrangement joins TRBV30 to TRBJ1-2; possible D gene TRBD1, 6 bases. This CDR3 contains 13 residues. The V gene's germline CDR1 is GTSNPN and CDR2 SVGIG (reference sequence). The V end lost 3 bases, the J end lost 2 bases, and 10 bases lay between the germline ends. Here the CDR3 reads CAWSARGNYGYTF. The DNA of the CDR3 is TGTGCCTGGAGCGCAAGGGGGAACTATGGCTACACCTTC.

This clone came up a few times. V and J are TRBV6-5 and TRBJ1-2; 8 nucleotides agree with TRBD1. This CDR3 is built from 15 residues. V shed 5 bases and J 6 bases; nucleotides not matched to a gene: 11. The V gene's germline CDR1 is MNHEY and CDR2 SVGAGI. The CDR3 region has the DNA TGTGCCAGCAGTCTAACGGACAGGGTGCGGAATGGCTACACCTTC. Protein product: CASSLTDRVRNGYTF.

This clone turned up a few times. The chain couples TRBV18 to TRBJ2-3; weak D call: TRBD2 (5 bases). This CDR3 has 13 residues. V was cut by 8 bases and J by 15 bases, with 24 bases left in between. Looked up from germline, CDR1 is KGHSH and CDR2 is LQKENI. CDR3: CASLPGMDSLGYF. The CDR3 nucleotides are TGTGCCAGCCTCCCTGGCATGGACTCACTTGGATATTTT.

V gene TRBV11-2 combines with J gene TRBJ2-1; 14 bases match TRBD2. The junction had 7 bases not matched to a gene; V was cut back by 4 bases and J by 2 bases. The CDR3 loop spans 18 amino acids. Looked up from germline, CDR1 is SGHAT and CDR2 is FQNNGV. The CDR3 sequence is CASSSGLAGGVPYNEQFF. DNA of the CDR3: TGTGCCAGCAGCTCCGGACTAGCGGGAGGTGTCCCCTACAATGAGCAGTTCTTC.

This chain uses TRBV3-1 (or the pseudogene TRBV3-2) with TRBJ2-7; D ambiguous. Germline loops: CDR1 LGHDT, CDR2 YNNKEL (reference sequence). V shed 0 bases and J shed 6 bases, with 6 bases lying between them. There are 12 residues in the CDR3. The CDR3 DNA is TGTGCCAGCAGCCAAGAATCGAGCGAGCAGTACTTC. It yields the protein CASSQESSEQYF.

V usage is TRBV19 and J usage is TRBJ2-7; TRBD1 matches at 9 bases. V gave up 3 bases and J gave up 2 bases; unmatched junction bases: 5. CDR1 LNHDA and CDR2 SQIVND come from the germline V gene (reference sequence). This CDR3 has 15 residues. The CDR3 region is CASSIVGQGPYEQYF. CDR3 DNA: TGTGCCAGTAGTATTGTGGGACAGGGTCCCTACGAGCAGTACTTC.

The rearrangement links TRBV7-2 to TRBJ2-3; 14 nucleotides align to TRBD2. The CDR3 runs to 16 residues. The trim removed 5 bases at V and 5 bases at J, leaving 6 bases unmatched. The germline V gene encodes CDR1 SGHTA and CDR2 FQGNSA. CDR3 amino acids: CASSRGTSGRVDTQYF. CDR3 nucleotide sequence: TGTGCCAGCAGCCGCGGGACTAGCGGGAGAGTAGATACGCAGTATTTT. Full variable domain (outside the CDR3, taken from reference TRBV7-2 and TRBJ2-3): GAGVSQSPSNKVTEKGKDVELRCDPISGHTALYWYRQSLGQGLEFLIYFQGNSAPDKSGLPSDRFSAERTGGSVSTLTIQRTQQEDSAVYLCASSRGTSGRVDTQYFGPGTRLTVL.

The CDR3 sequence is CASSKALSTDEAFF. In DNA, the CDR3 is TGTGCCAGCAGCAAAGCGCTTTCGACAGACGAAGCTTTCTTT. The chain is built from TRBV21-1 and TRBJ1-1; the table gives TRBD1 as D, unverified against the DNA. TRBV21-1 is a documented pseudogene. The CDR3 runs 14 residues.

This clone was found a few times. This chain joins TRBV9 and TRBJ1-1, with D tentatively TRBD1 (5 bases). The germline gives CDR1 SGDLS, CDR2 YYNGEE. The CDR3 runs to 14 residues. V lost 0 bases to trimming and J lost 4 bases, with 10 bases between them. The CDR3 DNA reads TGTGCCAGCAGCGTAGAACGGGGGGGCACTGAAGCTTTCTTT. This translates into CASSVERGGTEAFF.

V usage is TRBV6-4 and J usage is TRBJ2-3; D is unclear. The CDR3 extends over 15 amino acids. The germline V gene has CDR1 MRHNA and CDR2 SNTAGT. V was shortened by 4 bases and J by 2 bases, with 13 bases between the two germline ends. The DNA for the CDR3 is TGTGCCAGCAGTGCCCTCGCCCAGGACACAGATACGCAGTATTTT. It yields the protein CASSALAQDTDTQYF.

Here the CDR3 DNA reads TGTGCCAGCAGCACTCCGACGGCTAGCGGGATTCTCGACGAGCAGTACTTC. It is translated as CASSTPTASGILDEQYF. This chain links TRBV21-1 with TRBJ2-7; the table's D gene call, TRBD2, was not cross checked with the DNA. TRBV21-1 is a known pseudogene. This CDR3 is built from 17 residues.